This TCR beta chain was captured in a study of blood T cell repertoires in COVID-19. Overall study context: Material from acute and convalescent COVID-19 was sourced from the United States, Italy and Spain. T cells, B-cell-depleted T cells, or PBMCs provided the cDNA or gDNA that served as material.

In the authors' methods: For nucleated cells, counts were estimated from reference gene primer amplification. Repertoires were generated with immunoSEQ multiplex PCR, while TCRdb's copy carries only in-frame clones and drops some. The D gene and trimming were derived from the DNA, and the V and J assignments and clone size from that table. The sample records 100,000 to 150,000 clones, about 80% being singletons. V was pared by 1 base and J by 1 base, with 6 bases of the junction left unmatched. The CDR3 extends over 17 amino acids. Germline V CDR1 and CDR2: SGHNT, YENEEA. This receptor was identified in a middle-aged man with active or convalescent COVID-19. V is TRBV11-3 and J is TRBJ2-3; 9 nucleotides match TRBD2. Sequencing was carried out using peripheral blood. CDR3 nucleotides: TGTGCCAGCAGCTTAGTTCTCCCTAGCGGGGGCACAGATACGCAGTATTTT. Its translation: CASSLVLPSGGTDTQYF.